The following is a TCR beta chain sequence with its context. No antigen is known for it. Other DNA sequences in the same sample also yield this CDR3. V was pared by 4 bases and J by 2 bases, with 17 bases between. CDR3 length: 16 residues. Germline V CDR1 and CDR2: SGDLS, YYNGEE. Via the markers CD45RO/CCR7/CD25/CD127/CD95/CD27, stem cell-like memory, regulatory, central memory and naive CD4+ cells were sorted. What was sequenced were expressed TCRB transcripts, since all of the isolated RNA had been reverse transcribed. Sequenced by immunoSEQ multiplex PCR; TCRdb stores in-frame clones only, minus some. The top ten hold 0.017% of the sample, which has roughly 230,000 clones, about 11% seen once. This record belongs to a study of beta chain features in type 1 diabetes. The overall study: On cell yields, gender and age, patients and healthy donors were similar. Study results and limitations: Within each of all four CD4+ subsets, Type 1 diabetes patients had TCRB CDR3s that were moderately but significantly shorter.

Sequencing was performed on naive CD4+ T cells from blood. The source of this sequence is a man aged 25-40 years with type 1 diabetes. The chain uses TRBV9 and TRBJ2-3, with TRBD2 as a possible D gene (6 bases). The CDR3 region has the DNA TGTGCCAGCAGCCCCTCCGGGGGACCTAACACAGATACGCAGTATTTT. Its translation is CASSPSGGPNTDTQYF.